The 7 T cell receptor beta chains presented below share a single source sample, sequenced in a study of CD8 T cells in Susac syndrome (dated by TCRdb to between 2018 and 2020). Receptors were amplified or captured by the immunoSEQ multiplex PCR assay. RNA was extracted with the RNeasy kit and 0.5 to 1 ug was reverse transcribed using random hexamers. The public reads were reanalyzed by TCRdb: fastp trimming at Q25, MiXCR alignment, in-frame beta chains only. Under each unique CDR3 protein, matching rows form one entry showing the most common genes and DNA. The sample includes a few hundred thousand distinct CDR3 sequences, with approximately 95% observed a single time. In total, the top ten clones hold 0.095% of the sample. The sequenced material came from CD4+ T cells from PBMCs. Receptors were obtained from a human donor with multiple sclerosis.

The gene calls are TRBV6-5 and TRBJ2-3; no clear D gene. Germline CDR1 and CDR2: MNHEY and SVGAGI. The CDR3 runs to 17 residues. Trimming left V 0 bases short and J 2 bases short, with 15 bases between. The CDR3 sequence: CASSYSGPAVPTDTQYF. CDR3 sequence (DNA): TGTGCCAGCAGTTACTCCGGTCCAGCTGTCCCCACAGATACGCAGTATTTT.

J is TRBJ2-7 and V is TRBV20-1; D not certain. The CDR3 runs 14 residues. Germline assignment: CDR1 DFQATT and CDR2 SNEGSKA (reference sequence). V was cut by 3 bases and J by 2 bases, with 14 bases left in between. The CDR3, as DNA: TGCAGTGCTAGTGTCCAGGTACTCCCCTACGAGCAGTACTTC. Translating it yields CSASVQVLPYEQYF.

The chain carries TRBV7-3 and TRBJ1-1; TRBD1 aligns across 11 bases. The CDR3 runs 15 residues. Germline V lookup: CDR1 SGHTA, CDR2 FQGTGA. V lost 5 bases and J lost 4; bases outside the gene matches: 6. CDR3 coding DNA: TGTGCCAGCAGCCGGACAGGGGGCTCGGGCACTGAAGCTTTCTTT. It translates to CASSRTGGSGTEAFF.

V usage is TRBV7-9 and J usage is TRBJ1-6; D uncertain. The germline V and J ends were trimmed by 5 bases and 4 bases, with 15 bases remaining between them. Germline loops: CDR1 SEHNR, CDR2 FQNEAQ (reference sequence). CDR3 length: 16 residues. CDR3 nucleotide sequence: TGTGCCAGCAGCCTGACTCCACGGAATTATAATTCACCCCTCCACTTT. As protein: CASSLTPRNYNSPLHF.

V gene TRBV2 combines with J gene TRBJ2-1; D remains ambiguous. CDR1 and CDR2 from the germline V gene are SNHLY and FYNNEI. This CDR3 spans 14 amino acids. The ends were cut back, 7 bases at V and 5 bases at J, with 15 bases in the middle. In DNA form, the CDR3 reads TGTGCCAGCAAGAGGATTTGGCTGAACAATGAGCAGTTCTTC. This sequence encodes CASKRIWLNNEQFF.

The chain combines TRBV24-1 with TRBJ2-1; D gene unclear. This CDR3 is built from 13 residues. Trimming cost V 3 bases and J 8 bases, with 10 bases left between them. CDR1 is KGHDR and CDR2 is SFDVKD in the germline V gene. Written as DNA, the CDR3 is TGTGCCACCAGTGATCCTCCAGTGGATGAGCAGTTCTTC. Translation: CATSDPPVDEQFF.

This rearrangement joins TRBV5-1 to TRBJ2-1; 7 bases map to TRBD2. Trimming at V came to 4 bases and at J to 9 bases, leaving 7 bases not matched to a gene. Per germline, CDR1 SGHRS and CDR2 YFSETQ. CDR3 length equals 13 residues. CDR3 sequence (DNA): TGCGCCAGCAGCGTCACTAGCGCGTTTGAGCAGTTCTTC. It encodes CASSVTSAFEQFF.